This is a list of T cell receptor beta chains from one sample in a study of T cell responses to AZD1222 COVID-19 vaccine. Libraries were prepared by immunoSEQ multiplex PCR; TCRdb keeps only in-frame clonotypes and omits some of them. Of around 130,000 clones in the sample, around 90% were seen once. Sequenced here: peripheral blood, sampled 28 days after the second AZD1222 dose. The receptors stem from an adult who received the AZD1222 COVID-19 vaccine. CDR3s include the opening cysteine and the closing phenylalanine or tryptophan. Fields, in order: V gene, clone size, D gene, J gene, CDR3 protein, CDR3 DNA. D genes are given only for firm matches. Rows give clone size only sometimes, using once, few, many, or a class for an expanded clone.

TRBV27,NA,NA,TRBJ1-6,CASSRGGPLHF,TGTGCCAGCAGCCGTGGGGGCCCCCTCCACTTT
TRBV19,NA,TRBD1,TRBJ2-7,CASSRTGTGIPYEQYF,TGTGCCAGTAGTAGAACCGGGACAGGGATCCCCTACGAGCAGTACTTC
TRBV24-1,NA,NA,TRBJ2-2,CATAPSGIYTGELFF,TGTGCCACCGCCCCCTCCGGAATCTACACCGGGGAGCTGTTTTTT
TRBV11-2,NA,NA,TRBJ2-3,CASSLFGGTSTDTQYF,TGTGCCAGCAGCCTATTTGGTGGAACTAGCACAGATACGCAGTATTTT
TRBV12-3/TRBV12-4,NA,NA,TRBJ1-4,CASNPRQGEKLFF,TGTGCCAGCAACCCCCGGCAGGGTGAAAAACTGTTTTTT
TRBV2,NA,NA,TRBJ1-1,CASSGFSVNTEAFF,TGTGCCAGCAGTGGGTTCAGTGTGAACACTGAAGCTTTCTTT
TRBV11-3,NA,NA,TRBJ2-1,CASSLAPITYNEQFF,TGTGCCAGCAGCTTAGCCCCGATTACCTACAATGAGCAGTTCTTC
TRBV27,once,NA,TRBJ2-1,CASTPPQFF,TGTGCCAGCACACCCCCGCAGTTCTTC
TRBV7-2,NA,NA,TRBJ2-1,CASSFFGLSIGNEQFF,TGTGCCAGCAGCTTCTTCGGGCTATCGATAGGGAATGAGCAGTTCTTC
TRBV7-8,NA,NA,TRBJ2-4,CASSLTADSKNIQYF,TGTGCCAGCAGCTTAACGGCAGATAGCAAAAACATTCAGTACTTC
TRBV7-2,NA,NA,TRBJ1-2,CASSLSPIEDYGYTF,TGTGCCAGCAGCTTATCACCGATAGAGGACTATGGCTACACCTTC
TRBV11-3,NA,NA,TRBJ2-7,CASSLIAYEQYF,TGTGCCAGCAGTTTAATCGCCTACGAGCAGTACTTC
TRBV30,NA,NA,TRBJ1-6,CAWSVPGASSPLHF,TGTGCCTGGAGTGTACCTGGGGCGAGTTCACCCCTCCACTTT
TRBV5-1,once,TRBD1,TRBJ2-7,CASSIHRGEQYF,TGCGCCAGCAGCATACACAGGGGTGAGCAGTACTTC
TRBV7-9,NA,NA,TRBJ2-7,CASSLATYGYEQYF,TGTGCCAGCAGCTTAGCGACCTATGGTTACGAGCAGTACTTC
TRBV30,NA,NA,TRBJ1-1,CAWSVRVNTEAFF,TGTGCCTGGAGTGTACGTGTGAACACTGAAGCTTTCTTT
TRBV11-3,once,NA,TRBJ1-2,CASSLETADYGYTF,TGTGCCAGCAGCTTGGAGACAGCGGACTATGGCTACACCTTC
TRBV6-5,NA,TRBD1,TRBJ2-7,CASSYSPGGWEQYF,TGTGCCAGCAGTTACTCGCCAGGGGGCTGGGAGCAGTACTTC
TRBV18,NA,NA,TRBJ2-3,CASSPPGRYTDTQYF,TGTGCCAGCTCACCTCCGGGACGGTACACAGATACGCAGTATTTT
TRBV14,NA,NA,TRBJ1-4,CASSQAQSFEKLFF,TGTGCCAGCAGCCAAGCACAATCGTTTGAAAAACTGTTTTTT
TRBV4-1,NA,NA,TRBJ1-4,CASSSSTISTNEKLFF,TGCGCCAGCAGCTCTTCGACTATTTCAACTAATGAAAAACTGTTTTTT
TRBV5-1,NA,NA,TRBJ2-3,CASSAGEFMTDTQYF,TGCGCCAGCAGCGCAGGGGAATTCATGACAGATACGCAGTATTTT
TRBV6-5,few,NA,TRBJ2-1,CASSRDGPNEQFF,TGTGCCAGCAGCCGGGACGGCCCCAATGAGCAGTTCTTC